These 24 T cell receptor beta chains originate from one sample sequenced in a study of cytomegalovirus exposure and HLA in healthy donors. The study ran its PCR with 60 Vbeta and 13 Jbeta primers. This table comes from immunoSEQ multiplex PCR, and its TCRdb copy is limited to in-frame clones, with some not included. The table has approximately 170,000 clones, approximately 85% seen once. Sample: PBMCs. The receptors come from a man aged 25 to 40 in good health and CMV-seropositive.

This clone showed up just once. This chain uses TRBV4-2 with TRBJ2-1; 8 bases align to TRBD2. This CDR3 contains 16 residues. Trimming took 2 bases from V and 6 from J; bases not matched to a gene: 9. Germline CDR1 reads LGHNA; CDR2 reads YNFKEQ. In DNA, the CDR3 is TGTGCCAGCAGCCAATTATTGGCTAGCGGGTCCAATGAGCAGTTCTTC. Its translation is CASSQLLASGSNEQFF.

The CDR3 is CASSSDRGGETQYF. The CDR3 nucleotides read TGTGCCAGCAGCTCGGACAGGGGAGGAGAGACCCAGTACTTC. This chain connects TRBV11-3 to TRBJ2-5, with 9 bases matching TRBD1. The J segment lost 4 bases and the V segment lost 4 bases, leaving 4 bases of the junction unmatched. CDR1 is SGHNT and CDR2 is YENEEA in the germline V gene. This CDR3 comprises 14 residues.

This chain connects TRBV7-3 to TRBJ2-2; a possible D gene is TRBD2 (5 bases). Germline V gene data show CDR1 as SGHTA and CDR2 as FQGTGA. The length of the CDR3 is 14 residues. Trimming shortened V by 6 bases and J by 3 bases, and 11 bases separated the two germline ends. CDR3 sequence (DNA): TGTGCCAGCAGTGGACTCGGGGACACCGGGGAGCTGTTTTTT. Its translation is CASSGLGDTGELFF.

The V call is TRBV5-1, the J call TRBJ1-6; 9 bases map to TRBD1. The V segment lost 7 bases and the J segment 9 bases; nucleotides outside the gene matches: 8. CDR1 SGHRS and CDR2 YFSETQ come from the germline V gene. The CDR3 is 14 amino acids. CDR3 DNA sequence: TGCGCCAGCTGCCTAGGGACAGGGAGTTCACCCCTCCACTTT. This codes for CASCLGTGSSPLHF. Supplemented by reference TRBV5-1 and TRBJ1-6, the full variable domain reads KAGVTQTPRYLIKTRGQQVTLSCSPISGHRSVSWYQQTPGQGLQFLFEYFSETQRNKGNFPGRFSGRQFSNSRSEMNVSTLELGDSALYLCASCLGTGSSPLHFGNGTRLTVT.

The rearrangement links TRBV7-2 to TRBJ1-2, with 8 positions matching TRBD1. V shed 4 bases, J shed 8 bases, and the junction held 6 bases outside the gene matches. Germline CDR1 is SGHTA and CDR2 is FQGNSA. The CDR3 extends over 13 amino acids. DNA for the CDR3: TGTGCCAGCAGCTCCCAGGGGGCTGACGGCTACACCTTC. This sequence encodes CASSSQGADGYTF.

This rearrangement joins TRBV7-9 to TRBJ2-1, with 15 bases matching TRBD2. The CDR3 is made up of 16 amino acids. The V gene's germline CDR1 is SEHNR and CDR2 FQNEAQ (reference sequence). Trimming at V came to 3 bases and at J to 6 bases, leaving 3 bases not matched to a gene. CDR3 in amino acids: CASSFPGLAGGNEQFF. The CDR3 nucleotides read TGTGCCAGCAGCTTTCCGGGACTAGCGGGAGGCAATGAGCAGTTCTTC.

This CDR3 is CASSLQGRSEKLFF. The CDR3 DNA follows: TGTGCCAGCAGCCTACAGGGGAGAAGTGAAAAACTGTTTTTT. The chain links TRBV5-6 to TRBJ1-4, with 7 bases lining up with TRBD1. V was clipped by 4 bases and J by 7 bases; unmatched bases: 7. The germline gives CDR1 SGHDT, CDR2 YYEEEE. The CDR3 length is 14 residues. Based on the CDR3 plus reference TRBV5-6 and TRBJ1-4, the full variable domain is DAGVTQSPTHLIKTRGQQVTLRCSPKSGHDTVSWYQQALGQGPQFIFQYYEEEERQRGNFPDRFSGHQFPNYSSELNVNALLLGDSALYLCASSLQGRSEKLFFGSGTQLSVL.

This chain joins TRBV19 and TRBJ1-4; D possibly corresponds to TRBD1 (5 bases). The length of the CDR3 is 16 residues. Between the trimmed V and J ends, which lost 5 bases and 0 bases, there was a span of 13 bases. Germline CDR1 and CDR2: LNHDA and SQIVND (reference sequence). CDR3 sequence reads: CASSLRGKATNEKLFF. The DNA for the CDR3 is TGTGCCAGTAGTCTCCGGGGGAAGGCAACTAATGAAAAACTGTTTTTT. The entire variable domain, with the rest obtained from reference TRBV19 and TRBJ1-4, is as follows: DGGITQSPKYLFRKEGQNVTLSCEQNLNHDAMYWYRQDPGQGLRLIYYSQIVNDFQKGDIAEGYSVSREKKESFPLTVTSAQKNPTAFYLCASSLRGKATNEKLFFGSGTQLSVL.

V is TRBV27 and J is TRBJ2-5; D gene unclear. Germline CDR1 and CDR2: MNHEY and SMNVEV (reference sequence). V lost 2 bases and J 1 base, leaving 8 bases between the germline ends. The CDR3 is 14 residues long. CDR3 protein: CASSLMAGQETQYF. CDR3 bases: TGTGCCAGCAGTTTAATGGCAGGCCAAGAGACCCAGTACTTC.

Notes on this clone: At one end the junction does not follow the germline gene, possibly because of a read error. This chain connects TRBV11-2 to TRBJ1-2; no definite D call. CDR1 is SGHAT, CDR2 FQNNGV, per germline. The length of the CDR3 is 12 residues. The CDR3 loop is CASSTPPGTPAF. DNA of the CDR3: TGTGCCAGCAGCACACCCCCGGGTACCCCTGCCTTC.

The chain employs TRBV7-9 and TRBJ2-7; 8 bases agree with TRBD2. Germline CDR1 reads SEHNR; CDR2 reads FQNEAQ (reference sequence). V lost 2 bases to trimming and J lost 2 bases; unmatched junction nucleotides: 8. The CDR3 contains 16 residues. The CDR3 region has the DNA TGTGCCAGCAGCTTAAGGGATGGGCGGGAGGCCTACGAGCAGTACGTC. Translating gives CASSLRDGREAYEQYV.

The chain is built from TRBV6-6 and TRBJ1-5; TRBD1 matches 7 bases. The CDR3 sequence is 14 residues long. The germline gives CDR1 MNHNY, CDR2 SVGAGI (reference sequence). The trim removed 6 bases at V and 4 bases at J, leaving 6 bases unmatched. The CDR3 nucleotides read TGTGCCAGCAGGGCCGACAGGGAGAATCAGCCCCAGCATTTT. Translation gives CASRADRENQPQHF.

This chain links TRBV9 with TRBJ2-2; a possible D gene is TRBD2 (6 bases). This CDR3 has 15 amino acids. CDR1 and CDR2 from the germline V gene are SGDLS and YYNGEE. V was cut by 4 bases and J by 2 bases, with 12 bases left in between. The DNA for the CDR3 is TGTGCCAGCAGCCCCCCGGGAGCCAACACCGGGGAGCTGTTTTTT. It is translated as CASSPPGANTGELFF.

This clone was detected only once. The V and J genes are TRBV7-2 and TRBJ1-6; TRBD1 is a possible D gene (6 bases). V gave up 2 bases and J gave up 7 bases, with 9 bases separating them. The CDR3 runs to 14 residues. CDR1 and CDR2 from the germline V gene are SGHTA and FQGNSA. CDR3 amino acids: CASSLQGRNSPLHF. The CDR3 region has the DNA TGTGCCAGCAGCTTACAGGGGCGGAATTCACCCCTCCACTTT.

This clone was observed once. The chain couples TRBV5-4 to TRBJ2-5, with 7 bases that match TRBD1. J was trimmed by 2 bases and V by 0 bases; bases with no gene match: 4. Germline CDR1 SGHNT, CDR2 YYREEE (reference sequence). This CDR3 has 15 residues. CDR3 sequence (DNA): TGTGCCAGCAGCTTGGCCGAGGGGGCTCAAGAGACCCAGTACTTC. It codes for CASSLAEGAQETQYF.

The chain recombines TRBV2 with TRBJ2-3; 9 positions agree with TRBD1. Germline CDR1 is SNHLY and CDR2 is FYNNEI. The ends lost 7 bases at V and 3 bases at J; junction bases unmatched: 5. CDR3 size: 14 residues. CDR3 region: CASTRDRVTDTQYF. As DNA, the CDR3 is TGTGCCAGCACCCGGGACAGGGTTACAGATACGCAGTATTTT. The variable domain in full, with the rest retrieved from reference TRBV2 and TRBJ2-3, is EPEVTQTPSHQVTQMGQEVILRCVPISNHLYFYWYRQILGQKVEFLVSFYNNEISEKSEIFDDQFSVERPDGSNFTLKIRSTKLEDSAMYFCASTRDRVTDTQYFGPGTRLTVL.

The chain employs TRBV6-5 and TRBJ1-5; tentative D call: TRBD1 (6 bases). Trimming took off 4 bases at V and 3 bases at J, with 10 bases between the two ends. The CDR3 has 14 amino acids. The V gene's germline CDR1 is MNHEY and CDR2 SVGAGI. The CDR3 region is CASSWGRLNQPQHF. In DNA form, the CDR3 reads TGTGCCAGCAGTTGGGGGCGGCTCAATCAGCCCCAGCATTTT.

This chain connects TRBV4-1 to TRBJ2-1; TRBD2 aligns across 7 bases. V shed 4 bases, J shed 8 bases, and the junction held 14 bases outside the gene matches. This CDR3 is 16 amino acids long. CDR1 is MGHRA and CDR2 is YSYEKL in the germline V gene. The CDR3 DNA is TGCGCCAGCAGCCGCGGGTCTAGCGGTACCCTCGATGAGCAGTTCTTC. Protein sequence: CASSRGSSGTLDEQFF.

The chain combines TRBV19 with TRBJ2-3; 9 bases line up with TRBD2. The CDR3 is made up of 17 amino acids. J gave up 2 bases and V 2 bases, and 8 bases lay outside the gene matches. The germline V gene has CDR1 LNHDA and CDR2 SQIVND (reference sequence). This CDR3 is CASSIPNGGRATDTQYF. DNA of the CDR3: TGTGCCAGTAGTATACCCAACGGCGGGAGGGCCACAGATACGCAGTATTTT.

This clone was seen only once. The chain employs TRBV13 and TRBJ2-7, with D maybe TRBD2 (7 bases). This CDR3 comprises 15 residues. CDR1 PRHDT and CDR2 FYEKMQ come from the germline V gene (reference sequence). The ends were cut back, 6 bases at V and 5 bases at J, with 20 bases in the middle. CDR3: CASRGRGALANEQYF. CDR3 nucleotides: TGTGCCAGCAGGGGCCGGGGGGCCTTGGCCAACGAGCAGTACTTC.

The rearrangement links TRBV30 to TRBJ2-2, with TRBD2 as a possible D gene (6 bases). CDR1 GTSNPN and CDR2 SVGIG come from the germline V gene (reference sequence). CDR3 length: 15 amino acids. The V end was cut by 6 bases, the J end by 0 bases, with 14 bases between. CDR3 loop: CACLQDYPNTGELFF. The CDR3, as DNA: TGTGCCTGCCTCCAGGACTACCCGAACACCGGGGAGCTGTTTTTT.

The chain couples TRBV11-3 to TRBJ1-1; 9 bases map to TRBD1. The CDR3 totals 18 residues. Germline V gives CDR1 SGHNT, CDR2 YENEEA. V trimming: 5 bases; J trimming: 3 bases; junction bases outside the gene matches: 16. CDR3 in amino acids: CASSPRSGTGYIHTEAFF. In nucleotides, the CDR3 is TGTGCCAGCAGCCCGAGATCCGGGACAGGGTATATCCACACTGAAGCTTTCTTT.

V usage is TRBV27 and J usage is TRBJ2-1; D possibly corresponds to TRBD1 (6 bases). The V gene's germline CDR1 is MNHEY and CDR2 SMNVEV (reference sequence). CDR3 length: 15 amino acids. The V end lost 7 bases, the J end lost 4 bases, and 17 bases lay between the germline ends. The CDR3 DNA follows: TGTGCCAGCAAGCAAGCAGGGGAAGGGTACAATGAGCAGTTCTTC. It specifies CASKQAGEGYNEQFF.

This chain uses TRBV9 with TRBJ2-5; D possibly corresponds to TRBD2 (6 bases). Trimming took off 4 bases at V and 5 bases at J, with 18 bases between the two ends. CDR1 is SGDLS and CDR2 is YYNGEE in the germline V gene. This CDR3 is built from 15 residues. DNA for the CDR3: TGTGCCAGCAGCCTCCGGGACTCCCAAGAGGAGACCCAGTACTTC. Its translation: CASSLRDSQEETQYF. Using reference TRBV9 and TRBJ2-5 for the parts outside the CDR3, the full variable domain is DSGVTQTPKHLITATGQRVTLRCSPRSGDLSVYWYQQSLDQGLQFLIQYYNGEERAKGNILERFSAQQFPDLHSELNLSSLELGDSALYFCASSLRDSQEETQYFGPGTRLLVL.